This TCR beta chain originates from a study of blood T cell repertoires in COVID-19. Study in general: Researchers got acute and convalescent COVID-19 samples from the United States, Italy and Spain. Nucleic acid was either cDNA or gDNA, and it came from T cells, B-cell-depleted T cells, or PBMCs.

Per the authors' pipeline: Reference gene primer amplification yielded estimated nucleated cell counts. Libraries were prepared by immunoSEQ multiplex PCR; TCRdb keeps only in-frame clonotypes and omits some of them. V and J calls and clone size are those listed in that table; D and trimming were worked out from the DNA. The sample gives 200,000 to 300,000 clones, 65% to 85% of which show up once; less than 6.5% is in the top ten. V shed 4 bases, J shed 6 bases, and the junction held 9 bases outside the gene matches. The germline CDR1 and CDR2 sequences are SGHAT and FQNNGV. The CDR3 consists of 15 residues.

This sequence joins TRBV11-2 and TRBJ2-1; 7 bases are shared with TRBD2. Sequenced input: peripheral blood. The clonotype comes from a human donor in a cohort sampled during active COVID-19. This chain's CDR3 is CASSSQRDSGNEQFF. CDR3 in DNA: TGTGCCAGCAGCTCTCAGCGGGATTCGGGCAATGAGCAGTTCTTC.